The 8 T cell receptor beta chains presented below share a single source sample, sequenced in a study of T-cell memory formation after mild COVID-19. One entry per CDR3 protein results from TCRdb running MiXCR on the 5' RACE reads. The sample lists a few hundred thousand distinct CDR3 sequences; roughly 27% were seen once. The source material was PBMCs or a T cell subset sorted from them (not recorded which). The origin of the receptors is an adult woman who had mild COVID-19 (a few samples of this study predate the infection). Cell type and time point are not known.

This clonotype was seen a handful of times. The chain recombines TRBV30 with TRBJ1-1; the match to TRBD1 covers 8 bases. The germline CDR1 and CDR2 sequences are GTSNPN and SVGIG (reference sequence). The CDR3 totals 14 residues. Trimming took 3 bases from V and 5 from J; bases not matched to a gene: 8. In DNA, the CDR3 is TGTGCCTGGAGATCCCAGGGGGCGAAAACTGAAGCTTTCTTT. Protein: CAWRSQGAKTEAFF.

The chain combines TRBV5-1 with TRBJ1-1, with D tentatively TRBD1 (5 bases). The germline V gene encodes CDR1 SGHRS and CDR2 YFSETQ. The length of the CDR3 is 15 residues. V lost 3 bases to trimming and J lost 3 bases, with 15 bases between them. DNA of the CDR3: TGCGCCAGCAGCTCCGGGGGGGGGTCGGACACTGAAGCTTTCTTT. This gives the protein CASSSGGGSDTEAFF.

This clonotype was counted a few times. The rearrangement links TRBV14 to TRBJ2-5; TRBD2 might be the D (6 bases). V was clipped by 4 bases and J by 1 base, with 16 bases between them. CDR3 length: 16 amino acids. The germline V gene has CDR1 SGHDN and CDR2 FVKESK. The CDR3 region is CASSRRLAGSQETQYF. The CDR3 coding sequence is TGTGCCAGCAGCCGAAGATTGGCGGGGAGCCAAGAGACCCAGTACTTC.

This clonotype came up a few times. The J gene is TRBJ1-1, the V gene TRBV7-9; 8 bases agree with TRBD1. V gave up 5 bases and J gave up 1 base; unmatched junction bases: 6. There are 15 residues in the CDR3. Germline CDR1 reads SEHNR; CDR2 reads FQNEAQ (reference sequence). The CDR3 region is CASSRTGLRNTEAFF. The CDR3, as DNA: TGTGCCAGCAGCCGGACAGGGTTAAGGAACACTGAAGCTTTCTTT.

V is TRBV7-6 and J is TRBJ2-1; TRBD2 agrees at 11 bases. V lost 8 bases, J lost 10 bases, and 19 bases stayed unmatched. Germline loops: CDR1 SGHVS, CDR2 FNYEAQ. This CDR3 contains 17 residues. Here the CDR3 DNA reads TGTGCCAGCTCGGATGGGACTAGCGGCCCTCCCGGGGGGGAGCAGTTCTTC. It translates to CASSDGTSGPPGGEQFF.

The J gene is TRBJ1-6, the V gene TRBV12-3 or TRBV12-4; 7 positions match TRBD1. Trimming at V came to 6 bases and at J to 13 bases, leaving 9 bases not matched to a gene. The CDR3 covers 13 residues. This CDR3 is CASRPTGTAPLHF. CDR3 nucleotides: TGTGCCAGCAGACCGACAGGGACGGCCCCCCTCCACTTT.

The chain combines TRBV12-3 or TRBV12-4 with TRBJ2-1; D call uncertain. This CDR3 contains 16 residues. Trimming cost V 2 bases and J 2 bases, with 13 bases left between them. CDR3 DNA: TGTGCCAGCAGTTTAAACCTCCCACCCCCCTACAATGAGCAGTTCTTC. As protein: CASSLNLPPPYNEQFF.

The sample holds a few counts of this clonotype. The chain recombines TRBV28 with TRBJ2-7; no clear D gene. Trimming took 7 bases from V and 0 from J, leaving 22 bases between them. The CDR3 sequence is 17 residues long. CDR1 MDHEN and CDR2 SYDVKM come from the germline V gene. CDR3 amino acids: CASKPQRWATSSYEQYF. The DNA for the CDR3 is TGTGCCAGCAAGCCCCAAAGGTGGGCAACGAGCTCCTACGAGCAGTACTTC.